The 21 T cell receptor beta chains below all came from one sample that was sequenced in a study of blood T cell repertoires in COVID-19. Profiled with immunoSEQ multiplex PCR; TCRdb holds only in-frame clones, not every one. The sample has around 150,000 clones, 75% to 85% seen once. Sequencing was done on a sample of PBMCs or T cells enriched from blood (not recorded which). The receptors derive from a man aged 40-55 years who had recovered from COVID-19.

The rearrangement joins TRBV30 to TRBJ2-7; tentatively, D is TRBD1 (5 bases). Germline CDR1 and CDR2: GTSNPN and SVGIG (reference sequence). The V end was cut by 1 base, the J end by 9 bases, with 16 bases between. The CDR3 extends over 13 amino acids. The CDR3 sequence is CAWSALQGVGQYF. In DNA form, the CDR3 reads TGTGCCTGGAGTGCCCTCCAGGGCGTCGGGCAGTACTTC.

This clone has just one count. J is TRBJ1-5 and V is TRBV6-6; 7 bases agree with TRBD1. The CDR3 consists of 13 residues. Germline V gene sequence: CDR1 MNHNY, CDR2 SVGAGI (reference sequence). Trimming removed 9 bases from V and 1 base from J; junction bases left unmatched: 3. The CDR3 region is CASVQGSNQPQHF. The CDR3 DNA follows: TGTGCCAGTGTACAGGGGAGCAATCAGCCCCAGCATTTT.

The CDR3 region is CAWSSPGRATNEKLFF. CDR3 sequence (DNA): TGTGCCTGGAGCTCCCCGGGGAGAGCAACTAATGAAAAACTGTTTTTT. The chain uses TRBV30 and TRBJ1-4; D is ambiguous. CDR1 GTSNPN and CDR2 SVGIG come from the germline V gene (reference sequence). V shed 3 bases and J shed 0 bases, with 14 bases lying between them. This CDR3 is built from 16 residues.

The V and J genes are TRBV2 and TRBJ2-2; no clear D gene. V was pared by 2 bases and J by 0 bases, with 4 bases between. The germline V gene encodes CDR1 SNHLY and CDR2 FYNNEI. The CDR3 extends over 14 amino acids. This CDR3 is CASSERANTGELFF. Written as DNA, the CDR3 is TGTGCCAGCAGTGAACGGGCGAACACCGGGGAGCTGTTTTTT.

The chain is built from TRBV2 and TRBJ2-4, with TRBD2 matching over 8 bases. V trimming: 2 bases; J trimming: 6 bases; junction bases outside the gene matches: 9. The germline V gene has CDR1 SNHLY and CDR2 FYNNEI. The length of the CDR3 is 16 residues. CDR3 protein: CASSERAGEGGNIQYF. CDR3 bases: TGTGCCAGCAGTGAAAGAGCGGGGGAGGGAGGAAACATTCAGTACTTC.

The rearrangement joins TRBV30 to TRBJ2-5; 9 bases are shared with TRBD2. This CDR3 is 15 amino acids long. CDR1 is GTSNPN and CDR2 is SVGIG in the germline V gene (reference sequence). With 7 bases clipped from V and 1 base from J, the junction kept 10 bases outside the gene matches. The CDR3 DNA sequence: TGTGCCTCTACGAAGCCTAGCGGGGTCCAAGAGACCCAGTACTTC. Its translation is CASTKPSGVQETQYF.

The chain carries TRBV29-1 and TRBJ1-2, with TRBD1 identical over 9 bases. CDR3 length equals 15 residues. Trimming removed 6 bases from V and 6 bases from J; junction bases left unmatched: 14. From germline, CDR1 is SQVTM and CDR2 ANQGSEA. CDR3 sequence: CSVRTPGQGVNGYTF. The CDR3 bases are TGCAGCGTCCGAACACCGGGACAGGGAGTAAATGGCTACACCTTC.

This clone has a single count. The CDR3 region is CASSEVRGPTNEKLFF. CDR3 sequence (DNA): TGTGCCAGCAGTGAAGTGAGAGGGCCAACTAATGAAAAACTGTTTTTT. The rearrangement joins TRBV25-1 to TRBJ1-4; D gene uncertain. The ends were cut back, 2 bases at V and 0 bases at J, with 10 bases in the middle. Looked up from germline, CDR1 is MGHDK and CDR2 is SYGVNS. The length of the CDR3 is 16 residues.

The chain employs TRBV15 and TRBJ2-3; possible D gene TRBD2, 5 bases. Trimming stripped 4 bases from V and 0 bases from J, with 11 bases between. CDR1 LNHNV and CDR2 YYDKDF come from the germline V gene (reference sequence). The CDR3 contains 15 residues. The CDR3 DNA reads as TGTGCCACCAGCAAAGAGGGCAGAAGCACAGATACGCAGTATTTT. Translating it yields CATSKEGRSTDTQYF.

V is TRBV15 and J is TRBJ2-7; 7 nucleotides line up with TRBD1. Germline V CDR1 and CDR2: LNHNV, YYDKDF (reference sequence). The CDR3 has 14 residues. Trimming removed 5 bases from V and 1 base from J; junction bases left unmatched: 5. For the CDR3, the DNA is TGTGCCACCAGCGCCCGACAGGGATCCTACGAGCAGTACTTC. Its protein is CATSARQGSYEQYF.

The CDR3 bases are TGTGCCAGCTCACCACGGACAGGGTCATACAATGAGCAGTTCTTC. Translation: CASSPRTGSYNEQFF. The chain uses TRBV18 and TRBJ2-1, with 8 positions matching TRBD1. Germline CDR1 KGHSH, CDR2 LQKENI. The CDR3 length is 15 residues. V was pared by 1 base and J by 4 bases, with 3 bases of the junction left unmatched. Looking up the rest from reference TRBV18 and TRBJ2-1 gives the full variable domain: NAGVMQNPRHLVRRRGQEARLRCSPMKGHSHVYWYRQLPEEGLKFMVYLQKENIIDESGMPKERFSAEFPKEGPSILRIQQVVRGDSAAYFCASSPRTGSYNEQFFGPGTRLTVL.

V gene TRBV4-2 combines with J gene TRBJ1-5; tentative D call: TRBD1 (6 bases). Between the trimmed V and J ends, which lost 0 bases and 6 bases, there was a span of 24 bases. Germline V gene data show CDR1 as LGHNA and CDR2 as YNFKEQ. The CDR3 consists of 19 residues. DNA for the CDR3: TGTGCCAGCAGCCAAGAGGTAAACAGGGTGAGACCTACGGGTCAGCCCCAGCATTTT. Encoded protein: CASSQEVNRVRPTGQPQHF.

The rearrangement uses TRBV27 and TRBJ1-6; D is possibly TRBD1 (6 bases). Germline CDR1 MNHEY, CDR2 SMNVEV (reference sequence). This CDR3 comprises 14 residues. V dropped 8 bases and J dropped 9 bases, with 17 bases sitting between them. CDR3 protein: CASARTASFSPLHF. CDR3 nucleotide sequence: TGTGCCAGCGCCAGGACAGCTTCGTTTTCACCCCTCCACTTT.

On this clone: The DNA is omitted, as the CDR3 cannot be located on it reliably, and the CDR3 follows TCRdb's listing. The CDR3 reads CASSKDVGRGTQYF. V gene TRBV21-1 combines with J gene TRBJ2-5; the table's D call TRBD1 went unverified against the DNA. TRBV21-1 constitutes a pseudogene. The CDR3 comprises 14 residues, both ends counted.

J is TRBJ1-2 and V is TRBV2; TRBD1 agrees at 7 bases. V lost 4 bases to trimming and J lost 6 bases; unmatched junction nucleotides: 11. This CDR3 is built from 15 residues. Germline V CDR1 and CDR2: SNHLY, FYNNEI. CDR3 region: CASSGSQGPYHGYTF. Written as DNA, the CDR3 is TGTGCCAGCAGTGGTTCACAGGGGCCTTACCATGGCTACACCTTC.

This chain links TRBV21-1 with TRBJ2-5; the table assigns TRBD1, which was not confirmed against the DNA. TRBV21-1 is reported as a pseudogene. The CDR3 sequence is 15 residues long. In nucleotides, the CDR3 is TGTGCCAGCAGCAAAGTGTACGAGGGGGAAGAGACCCAGTACTTC. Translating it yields CASSKVYEGEETQYF.

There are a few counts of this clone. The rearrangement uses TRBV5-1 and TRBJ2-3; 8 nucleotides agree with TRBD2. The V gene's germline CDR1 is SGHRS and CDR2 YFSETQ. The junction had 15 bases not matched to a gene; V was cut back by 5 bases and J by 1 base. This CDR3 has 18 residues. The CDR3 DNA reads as TGCGCCAGCAGGTATCCAGCGGGGGCCCTTGTCGGCACAGATACGCAGTATTTT. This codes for CASRYPAGALVGTDTQYF. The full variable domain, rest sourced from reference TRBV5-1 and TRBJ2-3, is KAGVTQTPRYLIKTRGQQVTLSCSPISGHRSVSWYQQTPGQGLQFLFEYFSETQRNKGNFPGRFSGRQFSNSRSEMNVSTLELGDSALYLCASRYPAGALVGTDTQYFGPGTRLTVL.

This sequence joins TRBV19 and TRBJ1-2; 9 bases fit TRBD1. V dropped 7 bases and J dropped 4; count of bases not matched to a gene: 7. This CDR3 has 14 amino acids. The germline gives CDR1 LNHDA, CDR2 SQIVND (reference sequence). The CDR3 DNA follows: TGTGCCAGTAATTACAGGGGGCGCGGCTATGGCTACACCTTC. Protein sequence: CASNYRGRGYGYTF. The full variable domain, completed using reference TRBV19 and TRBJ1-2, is DGGITQSPKYLFRKEGQNVTLSCEQNLNHDAMYWYRQDPGQGLRLIYYSQIVNDFQKGDIAEGYSVSREKKESFPLTVTSAQKNPTAFYLCASNYRGRGYGYTFGSGTRLTVV.

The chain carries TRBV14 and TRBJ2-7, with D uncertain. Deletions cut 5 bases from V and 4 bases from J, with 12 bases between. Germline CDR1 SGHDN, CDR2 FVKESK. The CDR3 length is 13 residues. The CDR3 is CASSEGPGYEQYF. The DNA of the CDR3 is TGTGCCAGCAGCGAAGGTCCGGGTTACGAGCAGTACTTC.

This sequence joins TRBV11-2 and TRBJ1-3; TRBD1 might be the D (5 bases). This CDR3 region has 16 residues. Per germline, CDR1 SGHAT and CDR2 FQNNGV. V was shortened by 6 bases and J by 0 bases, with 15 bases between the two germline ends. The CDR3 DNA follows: TGTGCCAGCAGAGTCGATCAGGGCTTCTCTGGAAACACCATATATTTT. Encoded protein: CASRVDQGFSGNTIYF.

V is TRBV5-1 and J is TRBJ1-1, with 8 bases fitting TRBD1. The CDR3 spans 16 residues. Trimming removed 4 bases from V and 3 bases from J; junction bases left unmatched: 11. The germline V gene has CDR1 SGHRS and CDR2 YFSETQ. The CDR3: CASSRGQALSDTEAFF. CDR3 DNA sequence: TGCGCCAGCAGCCGGGGACAGGCCCTTTCAGACACTGAAGCTTTCTTT.